One and the same sample provided the 6 T cell receptor beta chains below, sequenced in a study of T-cell reconstitution after alpha-beta-depleted transplantation in children. Construction of the TCRbeta library involved unique molecular identifiers. TCRdb re-called the PCR reads through MiXCR, storing one row per CDR3 protein. Among under 100,000 distinct CDR3 sequences listed, 15% to 18% were seen once. The source was PBMCs, mostly from graft donor cells, collected 180 days after TCRalphabeta/CD19-depleted stem cell transplant. These receptors came from a male patient under 10 years old who had a stem cell transplant for acute lymphoblastic leukemia, so the T cells may come from the graft donor.

The chain's CDR3 is CATTTGSNQPQHF. The DNA for the CDR3 is TGTGCCACTACGACAGGGAGCAATCAGCCCCAGCATTTT. This sequence joins TRBV19 and TRBJ1-5, with 7 bases aligning to TRBD1. Germline V CDR1 and CDR2: LNHDA, SQIVND (reference sequence). The ends lost 10 bases at V and 1 base at J; junction bases unmatched: 4. The CDR3 covers 13 residues.

This clonotype turned up a few times. This chain joins TRBV27 and TRBJ1-4; 7 bases align to TRBD1. With 3 bases clipped from V and 5 bases from J, the junction kept 3 bases outside the gene matches. Germline CDR1 and CDR2: MNHEY and SMNVEV (reference sequence). This CDR3 contains 14 residues. The CDR3 reads CASSLRQGNEKLFF. The CDR3 DNA is TGTGCCAGCAGTTTGAGACAGGGAAATGAAAAACTGTTTTTT.

The V gene is TRBV6-2 or TRBV6-3, the J gene TRBJ2-2, with D perhaps matching TRBD2 (6 bases). The CDR3 length is 13 residues. Germline assignment: CDR1 MNHEY and CDR2 SVGEGT. Trimming shortened V by 10 bases and J by 7 bases, and 16 bases separated the two germline ends. CDR3 loop: CATQTRQHGELFF. The CDR3 DNA reads TGTGCCACCCAGACTAGACAACACGGGGAGCTGTTTTTT.

This clonotype was observed a handful of times. The chain has TRBV7-7 and TRBJ2-3; 9 bases agree with TRBD2. Germline V CDR1 and CDR2: SSHAT, FNYEAQ (reference sequence). This CDR3 spans 15 amino acids. Losses at the gene ends were 5 bases for V and 0 bases for J; bases not matched to a gene: 3. CDR3 amino acids: CASSPSGGSTDTQYF. Written as DNA, the CDR3 is TGTGCCAGCAGCCCAAGCGGGGGGAGCACAGATACGCAGTATTTT.

This clonotype was counted many times. This chain joins TRBV5-1 and TRBJ2-2; 9 bases line up with TRBD1. V was pared by 4 bases and J by 2 bases, with 6 bases of the junction left unmatched. The CDR3 covers 16 residues. Germline assignment: CDR1 SGHRS and CDR2 YFSETQ. In nucleotides, the CDR3 is TGCGCCAGCAGCCCGTGGACAGGGGATAACACCGGGGAGCTGTTTTTT. Its translation: CASSPWTGDNTGELFF.

This clonotype was observed a handful of times. The V call is TRBV5-1, the J call TRBJ2-1; 12 bases map to TRBD2. The CDR3 is made up of 16 amino acids. The germline gives CDR1 SGHRS, CDR2 YFSETQ. After removal of 4 bases from V and 2 bases from J, the junction contained 4 bases not matched to a gene. CDR3 sequence: CASSTPSGGAYNEQFF. In nucleotides, the CDR3 is TGCGCCAGCAGCACACCTAGCGGGGGGGCCTACAATGAGCAGTTCTTC.